These T cell receptor beta chains were read from a single sample in a study of tumor and adjacent non-tumor tissue in lung cancer. TCRdb reprocessed the multiplex PCR reads via MiXCR and lists one record per CDR3 protein. Of about 76,000 distinct CDR3 sequences listed, 70% to 90% are singletons. The sample comprised distant non-tumor lung tissue. All receptors derive from a man in his sixties with non-small cell lung cancer. CDR3s include the opening cysteine and the closing phenylalanine or tryptophan. Fields, in order: CDR3 protein, J gene, V gene, clone size. The size of a clone is reported for some rows only, either as once, few or many, or as a class for expanded clones.

cdr3_aa: CASSSVPKDRPSGANVMTF
j_call: TRBJ2-6
v_call: TRBV11-2
clone_size: NA

cdr3_aa: CTSSFTGKESQYF
j_call: TRBJ2-5
v_call: TRBV11-2
clone_size: NA

cdr3_aa: CASLTSRNTVYF
j_call: TRBJ1-3
v_call: TRBV6-1
clone_size: NA

cdr3_aa: CASSSLGHSGERYF
j_call: TRBJ2-7
v_call: TRBV5-4
clone_size: NA

cdr3_aa: CASSFGRKLFF
j_call: TRBJ1-4
v_call: TRBV12-3/TRBV12-4
clone_size: NA

cdr3_aa: CASTPQGDTEAFF
j_call: TRBJ1-1
v_call: TRBV11-3
clone_size: NA

cdr3_aa: CASSRTSWTAHEQYF
j_call: TRBJ2-5
v_call: TRBV11-1
clone_size: NA

cdr3_aa: CASSLSGSTNEQFF
j_call: TRBJ2-1
v_call: TRBV11-3
clone_size: medium-sized

cdr3_aa: CASSYPQADSSETQHF
j_call: TRBJ2-5
v_call: TRBV11-2
clone_size: NA

cdr3_aa: CSVAKREFKDTQYF
j_call: TRBJ2-3
v_call: TRBV29-1
clone_size: NA

cdr3_aa: CDSSQSSGREAFF
j_call: TRBJ1-1
v_call: TRBV16
clone_size: few